Given below is one TCR beta chain in context. Beta-chain TCR cDNA was generated via 5'RACE template switching with UMIs. TCRdb reprocessed the 5' RACE reads, with one entry per CDR3 protein and no DNA. This repertoire includes about 460,000 distinct CDR3 sequences. This entry belongs to a study of T cells expressing NK-cell markers. Study overall: Most of the eight sequenced donors were HCMV-seropositive; one was seronegative.

This CDR3 has 15 residues. Germline-derived CDR1 and CDR2 are MGHRA and YSYEKL. Source material: blood T cells: a sorted CD56 or NKG2C T cell subset, CD4+ or CD8+ T cells, or bulk PBMC T cells (not recorded which). This chain uses TRBV4-1 with TRBJ2-7; TCRdb proposes TRBD1, but this gene call is untestable without DNA. This clonotype was sampled from a woman in her forties or fifties in good health. This CDR3 reads CASSLAGTGIYEQYF.